A selection of T cell receptor beta chains follows, all from one sample in a study of shared clonotypes between healthy human individuals. TCRdb's table, derived via immunoSEQ multiplex PCR, lists solely in-frame clones and lacks some. The repertoire includes approximately 810,000 clones, 80% to 95% of them detected once, and 24% sits in the top ten. Sequencing was carried out using naive CD8+ T cells sorted from blood. The receptors come from a man aged 25 to 40 in good health. Each CDR3 is given with its conserved first and last residue. Each record gives: CDR3 protein, CDR3 DNA, V gene, J gene, clone size, D gene. A D gene is named only where the DNA matches it firmly. Expanded clones get a size class; other rows say once, few or many, or leave the size out.

CDR3: CAWSTGTSYEQYF; DNA: TGTGCCTGGAGTACCGGGACCTCCTACGAGCAGTACTTC; V: TRBV30; J: TRBJ2-7; size: once; D: NA
CDR3: CASSSGTSGSSEQYF; DNA: TGCGCCAGCAGCTCCGGGACTAGCGGGAGCAGCGAGCAGTACTTC; V: TRBV10-2; J: TRBJ2-7; size: NA; D: TRBD2
CDR3: CASGGGTGELFF; DNA: TGTGCCAGCGGAGGGGGCACCGGGGAGCTGTTTTTT; V: TRBV11-2; J: TRBJ2-2; size: NA; D: NA
CDR3: CASSLRRDTRLVGEQFF; DNA: TGTGCCAGCAGCTTAAGAAGGGACACCAGGTTGGTCGGTGAGCAGTTCTTC; V: TRBV11-2; J: TRBJ2-1; size: NA; D: NA
CDR3: CASSSGQLGEKLFF; DNA: TGTGCCAGCAGCTCAGGACAACTTGGGGAAAAACTGTTTTTT; V: TRBV13; J: TRBJ1-4; size: NA; D: NA
CDR3: CASSRGQASSYEQYF; DNA: TGCGCCAGCAGCCGCGGCCAGGCCAGCTCCTACGAGCAGTACTTC; V: TRBV4-3; J: TRBJ2-7; size: NA; D: NA
CDR3: CASRRYEQYF; DNA: TGTGCCAGCAGGAGATACGAGCAGTACTTC; V: TRBV28; J: TRBJ2-7; size: NA; D: NA
CDR3: CASSLGRGAVYGYTF; DNA: TGTGCCAGCAGCTTAGGAAGGGGCGCAGTCTATGGCTACACCTTC; V: TRBV7-9; J: TRBJ1-2; size: NA; D: NA
CDR3: CASGQGPGEQYF; DNA: TGTGCCAGCGGTCAGGGCCCTGGCGAGCAGTACTTC; V: TRBV9; J: TRBJ2-7; size: NA; D: NA
CDR3: CASSLGTGQTYEQYF; DNA: TGTGCCAGCAGCTTAGGTACTGGACAGACCTACGAGCAGTACTTC; V: TRBV7-2; J: TRBJ2-7; size: once; D: NA
CDR3: CSVVLRGRYNEQFF; DNA: TGCAGCGTTGTATTGCGCGGGAGGTACAATGAGCAGTTCTTC; V: TRBV29-1; J: TRBJ2-1; size: NA; D: TRBD2
CDR3: CSVGRGNTEAFF; DNA: TGCAGCGTGGGACGAGGGAACACTGAAGCTTTCTTT; V: TRBV29-1; J: TRBJ1-1; size: NA; D: NA
CDR3: CASSSGLAGVADTQYF; DNA: TGTGCCAGCAGTTCGGGACTAGCGGGAGTTGCAGATACGCAGTATTTT; V: TRBV27; J: TRBJ2-3; size: NA; D: TRBD2
CDR3: CSVVTPGTRHYNEQFF; DNA: TGCAGCGTTGTAACGCCGGGGACTAGGCACTACAATGAGCAGTTCTTC; V: TRBV29-1; J: TRBJ2-1; size: NA; D: TRBD2
CDR3: CASSPAAEEAFF; DNA: TGTGCCAGCAGCCCTGCGGCTGAAGAAGCTTTCTTT; V: TRBV7-9; J: TRBJ1-1; size: NA; D: NA
CDR3: CASSLDYRQRSYNEQFF; DNA: TGTGCCAGCAGCTTGGACTACCGACAGCGCTCCTACAATGAGCAGTTCTTC; V: TRBV5-6; J: TRBJ2-1; size: NA; D: NA
CDR3: CASSSGGTKYEQYF; DNA: TGTGCCAGCAGTAGCGGCGGGACGAAATACGAGCAGTACTTC; V: TRBV5-4; J: TRBJ2-7; size: once; D: NA
CDR3: CASSLGPGTYEQYF; DNA: TGTGCCAGCAGCCTGGGGCCTGGGACCTACGAGCAGTACTTC; V: TRBV27; J: TRBJ2-7; size: NA; D: NA
CDR3: CSVIWTDSYEQYF; DNA: TGCAGCGTTATTTGGACTGACTCCTACGAGCAGTACTTC; V: TRBV29-1; J: TRBJ2-7; size: NA; D: NA
CDR3: CASSGSAAKNIQYF; DNA: TGTGCCAGCAGTGGTTCGGCGGCCAAAAACATTCAGTACTTC; V: TRBV6-6; J: TRBJ2-4; size: NA; D: NA
CDR3: CASSQVGLATTDTQYF; DNA: TGCGCCAGCAGCCAAGTGGGGCTAGCAACCACAGATACGCAGTATTTT; V: TRBV4-1; J: TRBJ2-3; size: NA; D: NA
CDR3: CASNPGTTNTGELFF; DNA: TGTGCCTCCAACCCCGGGACGACGAACACCGGGGAGCTGTTTTTT; V: TRBV27; J: TRBJ2-2; size: once; D: NA
CDR3: CASSPGTSGYNEQFF; DNA: TGTGCCAGTAGCCCTGGGACTAGCGGCTACAATGAGCAGTTCTTC; V: TRBV19; J: TRBJ2-1; size: NA; D: TRBD2
CDR3: CASQRTGASGSFNEQFF; DNA: TGTGCCAGCCAACGAACTGGGGCTAGCGGGAGTTTCAATGAGCAGTTCTTC; V: TRBV28; J: TRBJ2-1; size: NA; D: TRBD2
CDR3: CAISHGTGRNTEAFF; DNA: TGTGCCATCAGCCACGGGACAGGGAGGAACACTGAAGCTTTCTTT; V: TRBV10-3; J: TRBJ1-1; size: once; D: TRBD1
CDR3: CASSHIAPSQYF; DNA: TGTGCCAGCAGCCATATAGCTCCCAGTCAGTACTTC; V: TRBV11-2; J: TRBJ2-5; size: NA; D: NA
CDR3: CASSSLAEANTGELFF; DNA: TGTGCCAGCTCATCGCTAGCGGAAGCGAACACCGGGGAGCTGTTTTTT; V: TRBV18; J: TRBJ2-2; size: NA; D: TRBD2
CDR3: CSGRGQGGDIQYF; DNA: TGCAGCGGAAGAGGACAAGGCGGGGACATTCAGTACTTC; V: TRBV29-1; J: TRBJ2-4; size: NA; D: NA
CDR3: CASSLESSGSYEQYF; DNA: TGTGCCAGCAGCTTAGAGTCTAGCGGGAGCTACGAGCAGTACTTC; V: TRBV7-7; J: TRBJ2-7; size: NA; D: TRBD2
CDR3: CASSLLQETYEQYF; DNA: TGTGCCAGCAGTTTACTCCAGGAAACCTACGAGCAGTACTTC; V: TRBV28; J: TRBJ2-7; size: once; D: NA
CDR3: CSVRGLSGGRDYVEQFF; DNA: TGCAGCGTTCGAGGTCTATCCGGCGGGAGAGATTATGTTGAGCAGTTCTTC; V: TRBV29-1; J: TRBJ2-1; size: NA; D: TRBD2
CDR3: CATSKNSAGSQPQHF; DNA: TGTGCCACCAGCAAAAACAGTGCTGGTAGTCAGCCCCAGCATTTT; V: TRBV15; J: TRBJ1-5; size: NA; D: NA
CDR3: CSVAMAQRTNYEQYF; DNA: TGCAGCGTAGCGATGGCACAGCGGACGAACTACGAGCAGTACTTC; V: TRBV29-1; J: TRBJ2-7; size: NA; D: NA
CDR3: CAWSELPTGETQYF; DNA: TGTGCCTGGAGTGAACTCCCCACTGGAGAGACCCAGTACTTC; V: TRBV30; J: TRBJ2-5; size: NA; D: NA
CDR3: CASSLQRGDYEQYF; DNA: TGTGCCAGCAGCTTACAGAGGGGTGACTACGAGCAGTACTTC; V: TRBV11-2; J: TRBJ2-7; size: NA; D: NA
CDR3: CASSAGRLFYEQYF; DNA: TGTGCCAGCAGCGCGGGGCGTCTTTTCTACGAGCAGTACTTC; V: TRBV5-6; J: TRBJ2-7; size: NA; D: NA
CDR3: CSVGTGGSYEQYF; DNA: TGCAGCGTTGGAACAGGGGGCTCCTACGAGCAGTACTTC; V: TRBV29-1; J: TRBJ2-7; size: NA; D: TRBD1
CDR3: CASSPDSGLAQAYEQYF; DNA: TGTGCCAGCAGCCCCGATTCGGGACTAGCTCAAGCCTACGAGCAGTACTTC; V: TRBV7-9; J: TRBJ2-7; size: NA; D: TRBD2
CDR3: CASSSTGPEAFF; DNA: TGTGCCAGCAGCTCCACAGGGCCTGAAGCTTTCTTT; V: TRBV7-9; J: TRBJ1-1; size: NA; D: NA
CDR3: CASSLEEAYEQYF; DNA: TGTGCCAGCAGTTTAGAAGAGGCGTACGAGCAGTACTTC; V: TRBV28; J: TRBJ2-7; size: NA; D: NA
CDR3: CASSEASTELKEKLFF; DNA: TGTGCCAGCAGTGAAGCTTCAACAGAATTAAAAGAAAAACTGTTTTTT; V: TRBV2; J: TRBJ1-4; size: NA; D: NA
CDR3: CASRPQDGDTQYF; DNA: TGTGCCAGCAGACCCCAGGATGGAGATACGCAGTATTTT; V: TRBV28; J: TRBJ2-3; size: NA; D: NA
CDR3: CASSQPTSGRSDTQYF; DNA: TGCGCCAGCAGCCAACCGACTAGCGGGAGATCAGATACGCAGTATTTT; V: TRBV4-1; J: TRBJ2-3; size: NA; D: TRBD2
CDR3: CASSGQGIGELFF; DNA: TGTGCCAGCTCCGGACAGGGGATCGGGGAGCTGTTTTTT; V: TRBV6-6; J: TRBJ2-2; size: NA; D: TRBD1
CDR3: CAISDTSGRGNEQFF; DNA: TGTGCCATCAGTGATACTAGCGGGAGGGGCAATGAGCAGTTCTTC; V: TRBV10-3; J: TRBJ2-1; size: NA; D: TRBD2